This note documents a single TCR beta chain sequence. This specimen comes from a study of blood T cell repertoires in COVID-19. Looking at the study overall: PBMCs, B-cell-depleted T cells, or T cells were the source of the cDNA or gDNA that made up the material.

Using immunoSEQ multiplex PCR, the repertoire was profiled, and TCRdb retains in-frame clones only, with some absent. The sample has around 140,000 clones; more than 70% are singletons. The TCR sequence derives from a man in his sixties with acute or convalescent COVID-19. Input material: peripheral blood.

The CDR3 loop reads CSNYRGPNTEAFF. CDR3 in DNA: TGCAGTAACTACAGGGGCCCGAACACTGAAGCTTTCTTT. The chain has TRBV29-1 and TRBJ1-1; 7 positions match TRBD1. This CDR3 is 13 amino acids long. CDR1 is SQVTM and CDR2 is ANQGSEA in the germline V gene.